The rows below give T cell receptor beta chains drawn from one sample of a study of human thymus T cells. Repertoires were generated with immunoSEQ multiplex PCR, while TCRdb's copy carries only in-frame clones and drops some. The sample records some 80,000 clones, 90% to 98% being singletons. Sequenced: thymus tissue. All receptors come from a boy under three years old with a congenital heart defect but otherwise immunologically healthy. CDR3s include the opening cysteine and the closing phenylalanine or tryptophan. The size field is filled for only some rows; it gives once, few, many or a size class.

j_call v_call clone_size cdr3_aa
TRBJ2-7 TRBV11-2 NA CASSDRARIQAPSYEQYF
TRBJ2-1 TRBV19 NA CASSYRRSYNEQFF
TRBJ2-2 TRBV15 NA CATSRLGTVRWNTGELFF
TRBJ1-5 TRBV28 NA CASSLPGQGNQPQHF
TRBJ2-7 TRBV6-1 NA CASSDQGKEGYEQYF
TRBJ2-1 TRBV27 NA CASATLSGSKVNEQFF
TRBJ2-7 TRBV5-6 NA CASSRGRRPYEQYF
TRBJ2-7 TRBV6-1 NA CASGRGGSYEQYF
TRBJ2-7 TRBV13 NA CASSSRQGAGGKASYEQYF
TRBJ2-2 TRBV5-1 NA CASSLMNGRPRIGELFF
TRBJ2-3 TRBV4-1 NA CASSQGDSGRPSTDTQYF
TRBJ2-2 TRBV16 NA CASSLTNRVAGDTGELFF
TRBJ2-5 TRBV6-1 NA CASSDPFRSGETQYF
TRBJ2-1 TRBV5-4 NA CASSTIPRPPNEQFF
TRBJ1-4 TRBV19 NA CASSISGQPATNEKLFF
TRBJ1-2 TRBV6-1 NA CASLLGAFNYGYTF
TRBJ2-5 TRBV9 NA CASSVVEGSGETQYF
TRBJ1-1 TRBV7-9 NA CASSPGTAEDTEAFF
TRBJ2-3 TRBV6-1 once CASSENSPGLAGGPGGPDTQYF
TRBJ2-7 TRBV27 NA CASSLNYRRDSYEQYF
TRBJ2-7 TRBV30 NA CAWRNDWAAEPYEQYF
TRBJ2-3 TRBV9 NA CASNPRGGRTDTQYF
TRBJ2-7 TRBV18 NA CASSPGPSYEQYF
TRBJ1-1 TRBV25-1 NA CASSGSRTEAFF
TRBJ1-2 TRBV28 NA CASSLRGGGNYGYTF
TRBJ2-1 TRBV7-9 NA CASSFYRGNEQFF
TRBJ1-3 TRBV6-5 NA CASSHGGGNTIYF
TRBJ2-1 TRBV2 NA CASSEAPGQGGNNEQFF
TRBJ1-2 TRBV19 NA CASKSKPGRDTTSKANYGYTF
TRBJ2-2 TRBV4-3 once CASTGTGGKGTGELFF
TRBJ2-3 TRBV23-1 once CASRVGGRLDTQYF
TRBJ2-5 TRBV5-1 NA CASSLAKGVAGNMRGETQYF
TRBJ2-7 TRBV18 NA CASSDASPYEQYF
TRBJ2-7 TRBV7-2 once CASSSRSRQGHEQYF
TRBJ2-5 TRBV6-1 NA CASSVPRDRQETQYF
TRBJ2-3 TRBV5-1 NA CASSARLAGERNWDTQYF
TRBJ2-7 TRBV7-2 NA CASSSSLGGLSYEQYF
TRBJ2-3 TRBV7-9 NA CASSSWDRGSTDTQYF
TRBJ1-6 TRBV19 NA CASTEGSGAFDYNSPLHF
TRBJ2-2 TRBV4-1 once CASSQVRLLGTGELFF
TRBJ2-3 TRBV6-6 NA CASSHPQGDTQYF
TRBJ1-1 TRBV15 NA CATSRAGGGTEAFF
TRBJ1-1 TRBV4-3 NA CASSFGQGMNTEAFF
TRBJ1-5 TRBV12-5 NA CASGLDPKNNQPQHF
TRBJ2-4 TRBV15 NA CATSSRDRGNIQYF
TRBJ2-7 TRBV2 NA CASSRRAGGPPLNHEQYF
TRBJ2-7 TRBV14 NA CASSQEPGTVLYEQYF
TRBJ2-1 TRBV5-4 NA CASSLAVAQFF
TRBJ1-2 TRBV14 NA CASSQELRKEHHGYTF
TRBJ2-7 TRBV18 NA CASSPPGRNEQYF